Included here is one T cell receptor beta chain sequence, with context. These data are taken from a study of control samples from healthy donors and cancer patients. Germline CDR1 reads MDHEN; CDR2 reads SYDVKM. J lost 4 bases, V lost 5 bases, and 4 bases had no gene match. CDR3 length equals 15 residues. The protocol was immunoSEQ multiplex PCR, while the TCRdb copy is restricted to in-frame clones and leaves out a portion. This sample has roughly 76,000 clones, with around 95% found just once. The origin of this receptor is a woman aged 40-49 years in good health. This chain uses TRBV28 with TRBJ2-1; 11 bases match TRBD1. Sequencing was carried out using blood. DNA for the CDR3: TGTGCCAGCAGTCCCGGGACAGGGGGGTACAATGAGCAGTTCTTC. It codes for CASSPGTGGYNEQFF. The full variable domain, completed using reference TRBV28 and TRBJ2-1, is DVKVTQSSRYLVKRTGEKVFLECVQDMDHENMFWYRQDPGLGLRLIYFSYDVKMKEKGDIPEGYSVSREKKERFSLILESASTNQTSMYLCASSPGTGGYNEQFFGPGTRLTVL.